The 20 T cell receptor beta chains below were found in one sample sequenced in a study of T cell responses to AZD1222 COVID-19 vaccine. Some clones are missing from TCRdb's copy, which holds only in-frame ones; the method was immunoSEQ multiplex PCR. The repertoire holds 97,000 or so clones, with 70% to 90% as singletons. Sample: peripheral blood, taken on day 0 of AZD1222 vaccination. These receptor sequences come from an adult in good health.

As to this clone: Other DNA sequences in the same sample also yield this CDR3. The rearrangement links TRBV6-2 or TRBV6-3 to TRBJ1-1, with D unresolved. Germline CDR1 MNHEY, CDR2 SVGEGT. Trimming cost V 6 bases and J 1 base, with 9 bases left between them. The CDR3 runs 13 residues. CDR3 DNA: TGTGCCAGCAGCGAACGGGAGAACACTGAAGCTTTCTTT. This sequence encodes CASSERENTEAFF.

The V and J genes are TRBV7-3 and TRBJ1-1; D uncertain. CDR3 size: 15 residues. The V gene's germline CDR1 is SGHTA and CDR2 FQGTGA. Trimming pared 1 base from V and 0 bases from J, leaving 9 bases between. In DNA, the CDR3 is TGTGCCAGCAGCTTAAAACCAGGCATGAACACTGAAGCTTTCTTT. Amino acid sequence: CASSLKPGMNTEAFF.

This clone was picked up a small number of times. The V and J genes are TRBV28 and TRBJ1-5; tentatively, D is TRBD1 (5 bases). In germline, CDR1 is MDHEN, CDR2 SYDVKM. CDR3 length: 15 amino acids. V was trimmed by 2 bases and J by 0 bases, leaving 8 bases between them. CDR3 bases: TGTGCCAGCAGTTTAACAGGTTCTAGCAATCAGCCCCAGCATTTT. This encodes CASSLTGSSNQPQHF.

The chain couples TRBV21-1 to TRBJ1-6. TRBV21-1 is classified as a pseudogene. The CDR3 extends over 17 amino acids. The CDR3, as DNA: TGTGCCAGCAGCAAAGTGCCCGGGAGGGGCTATAATTCACCCCTCCACTTT. It encodes CASSKVPGRGYNSPLHF.

The chain recombines TRBV6-5 with TRBJ2-7; maybe TRBD1 (5 bases). This CDR3 contains 15 residues. CDR1 and CDR2 (germline): MNHEY, SVGAGI. V gave up 5 bases and J gave up 0 bases, with 14 bases separating them. The CDR3 reads CASSHKADTSYEQYF. In DNA form, the CDR3 reads TGTGCCAGCAGTCATAAGGCGGACACCTCCTACGAGCAGTACTTC.

This chain links TRBV6-5 with TRBJ2-1; TRBD2 agrees at 8 bases. The length of the CDR3 is 15 residues. Germline trimming cut 7 bases from V and 4 bases from J; bases unmatched to any gene: 9. Germline CDR1 and CDR2: MNHEY and SVGAGI. DNA of the CDR3: TGTGCCAGCACCCGGGGACTAGAGGTTTACAATGAGCAGTTCTTC. Translating it yields CASTRGLEVYNEQFF.

V usage is TRBV6-5 and J usage is TRBJ2-1; 7 positions agree with TRBD1. With 4 bases clipped from V and 9 bases from J, the junction kept 3 bases outside the gene matches. The CDR3 contains 12 residues. Germline V gene data show CDR1 as MNHEY and CDR2 as SVGAGI. As DNA, the CDR3 is TGTGCCAGCAGTTTGAGGACAGGTGAGCAGTTCTTC. It specifies CASSLRTGEQFF.

The chain couples TRBV5-6 to TRBJ2-7, with a tentative D call TRBD1 (6 bases). Trimming took 2 bases from V and 3 from J, leaving 9 bases between them. The CDR3 spans 13 residues. Germline V gene data show CDR1 as SGHDT and CDR2 as YYEEEE. The CDR3: CASSFPGDYEQYF. For the CDR3, the DNA is TGTGCCAGCAGCTTCCCAGGGGACTACGAGCAGTACTTC.

The sample holds one count of this clone. The chain employs TRBV6-5 and TRBJ1-1; no reliable D call. V lost 7 bases, J lost 1 base, and 10 bases lay in between. The V gene's germline CDR1 is MNHEY and CDR2 SVGAGI. CDR3 length: 13 residues. The CDR3 spells CASMVPGNTEAFF. The CDR3 DNA reads TGTGCCAGCATGGTTCCGGGGAACACTGAAGCTTTCTTT.

This chain links TRBV6-5 with TRBJ2-1, with D unresolved. CDR1 MNHEY and CDR2 SVGAGI come from the germline V gene. V was cut by 7 bases and J by 7 bases, with 17 bases left in between. CDR3 length: 14 residues. As DNA, the CDR3 is TGTGCCAGCACCGATACGGGCCCGCCTAATGAGCAGTTCTTC. Translating it yields CASTDTGPPNEQFF.

The V call is TRBV2, the J call TRBJ1-2, with a weak D call TRBD1 (5 bases). From germline, CDR1 is SNHLY and CDR2 FYNNEI. The length of the CDR3 is 14 residues. V was trimmed by 5 bases and J by 4 bases, leaving 14 bases between them. The CDR3 loop reads CASSLDQGAYGYTF. CDR3 DNA sequence: TGTGCCAGCAGTCTTGACCAGGGCGCCTATGGCTACACCTTC.

The J gene is TRBJ2-1, the V gene TRBV5-4, with 7 bases lining up with TRBD2. V lost 6 bases and J lost 6; bases outside the gene matches: 15. The CDR3 sequence is 16 residues long. In germline, CDR1 is SGHNT, CDR2 YYREEE (reference sequence). CDR3 nucleotides: TGTGCCAGCACCCATGAGGCGGGAGCGCTGGGCAATGAGCAGTTCTTC. This translates into CASTHEAGALGNEQFF.

This chain joins TRBV9 and TRBJ1-3; 8 bases fit TRBD1. V was clipped by 3 bases and J by 0 bases; unmatched bases: 2. The germline V gene has CDR1 SGDLS and CDR2 YYNGEE. The CDR3 has 15 amino acids. The CDR3, as DNA: TGTGCCAGCAGCGCAGGGACAGGCTCTGGAAACACCATATATTTT. It codes for CASSAGTGSGNTIYF.

This clone occurred once. The chain links TRBV15 to TRBJ2-7; tentatively, D is TRBD2 (6 bases). V was trimmed by 0 bases and J by 7 bases, leaving 13 bases between them. Germline values: CDR1 LNHNV, CDR2 YYDKDF (reference sequence). The CDR3 runs to 14 residues. The CDR3 DNA reads as TGTGCCACCAGCAGAGATCCGGGGGTAGGAGAGCAGTACTTC. Residues: CATSRDPGVGEQYF.

The count of this clone is one. The chain has TRBV12-3 or TRBV12-4 and TRBJ2-3; no firm D call. This CDR3 spans 13 amino acids. V was cut by 3 bases and J by 2 bases, with 6 bases left in between. The CDR3 loop reads CASSFGITDTQYF. The DNA for the CDR3 is TGTGCCAGCAGTTTTGGGATCACAGATACGCAGTATTTT.

V and J are TRBV6-1 and TRBJ2-7; the D is unclear. The CDR3 loop spans 15 amino acids. Germline V lookup: CDR1 MNHNS, CDR2 SASEGT. V lost 0 bases and J lost 5, with 14 bases in between. The CDR3 is CASSEAAIAFDEQYF. The DNA for the CDR3 is TGTGCCAGCAGTGAAGCCGCAATAGCCTTCGACGAGCAGTACTTC.

The V call is TRBV4-1, the J call TRBJ1-1; D is ambiguous. Germline-derived CDR1 and CDR2 are MGHRA and YSYEKL. Between the trimmed V and J ends, which lost 5 bases and 0 bases, there was a span of 7 bases. This CDR3 region has 13 residues. Written as DNA, the CDR3 is TGCGCCAGCAGCGAAAGGGTGAACACTGAAGCTTTCTTT. Its translation is CASSERVNTEAFF.

This sequence joins TRBV5-5 and TRBJ1-2; TRBD1 might be the D (6 bases). Germline V gene data show CDR1 as SGHKS and CDR2 as YYEKEE (reference sequence). The V end lost 4 bases, the J end lost 0 bases, and 13 bases lay between the germline ends. The CDR3 extends over 15 amino acids. The DNA of the CDR3 is TGTGCCAGCAGCAGCGTCTCAGGGGCTAACTATGGCTACACCTTC. Translated, it gives CASSSVSGANYGYTF.

The table lists this clone with a count of one. This chain connects TRBV5-5 to TRBJ2-1; no definite D call. The CDR3 totals 16 residues. Germline V gene lookup returns CDR1 SGHKS and CDR2 YYEKEE (reference sequence). V lost 4 bases to trimming and J lost 2 bases, with 16 bases between them. CDR3 DNA sequence: TGTGCCAGCAGCGTTTTACATCTAGGTACCTACAATGAGCAGTTCTTC. This translates into CASSVLHLGTYNEQFF. Based on the CDR3 plus reference TRBV5-5 and TRBJ2-1, the full variable domain is DAGVTQSPTHLIKTRGQQVTLRCSPISGHKSVSWYQQVLGQGPQFIFQYYEKEERGRGNFPDRFSARQFPNYSSELNVNALLLGDSALYLCASSVLHLGTYNEQFFGPGTRLTVL.

On this clone itself: The same CDR3 arises from other DNA sequences in this sample as well. The chain couples TRBV12-3 or TRBV12-4 to TRBJ2-5, with D unresolved. The CDR3 covers 11 residues. The germline V and J ends were trimmed by 3 bases and 5 bases, with 4 bases remaining between them. The CDR3, as DNA: TGTGCCAGCAGTTTGGAGGAGACCCAGTACTTC. Its translation is CASSLEETQYF.